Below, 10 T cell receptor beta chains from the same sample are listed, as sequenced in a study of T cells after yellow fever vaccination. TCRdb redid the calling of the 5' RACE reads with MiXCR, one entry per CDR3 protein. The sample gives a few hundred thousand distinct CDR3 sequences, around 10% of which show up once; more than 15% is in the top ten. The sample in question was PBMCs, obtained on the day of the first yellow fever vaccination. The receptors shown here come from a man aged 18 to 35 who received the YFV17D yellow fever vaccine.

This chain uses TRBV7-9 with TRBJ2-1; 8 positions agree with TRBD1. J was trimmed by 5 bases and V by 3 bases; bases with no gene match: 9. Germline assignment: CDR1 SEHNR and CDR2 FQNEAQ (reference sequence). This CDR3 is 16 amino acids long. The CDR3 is CASSLGRTGPHNEQFF. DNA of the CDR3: TGTGCCAGCAGCTTGGGGCGGACAGGGCCGCACAATGAGCAGTTCTTC.

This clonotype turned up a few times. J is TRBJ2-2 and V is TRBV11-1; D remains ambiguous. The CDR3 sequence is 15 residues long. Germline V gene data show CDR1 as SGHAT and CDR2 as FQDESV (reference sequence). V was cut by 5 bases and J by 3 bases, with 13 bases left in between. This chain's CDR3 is CASSPARMYTGELFF. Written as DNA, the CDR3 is TGTGCCAGCAGCCCTGCTCGAATGTACACCGGGGAGCTGTTTTTT.

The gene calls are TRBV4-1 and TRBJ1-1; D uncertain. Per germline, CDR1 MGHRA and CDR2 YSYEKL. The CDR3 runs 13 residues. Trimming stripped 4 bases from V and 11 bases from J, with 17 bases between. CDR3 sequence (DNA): TGCGCCAGCAGCCTAGGTGGCAGGAGGACGGCTTTCTTT. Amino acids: CASSLGGRRTAFF.

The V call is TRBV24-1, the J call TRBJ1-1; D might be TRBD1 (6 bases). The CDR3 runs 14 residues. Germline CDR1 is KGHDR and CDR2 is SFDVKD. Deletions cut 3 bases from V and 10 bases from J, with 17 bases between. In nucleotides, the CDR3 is TGTGCCACCAGTGATCAGGCGGGGGTAGGGGGAGCTTTCTTT. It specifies CATSDQAGVGGAFF.

CDR3 protein: CASSPRLTGGPDTQYF. CDR3 DNA sequence: TGTGCCAGCAGTCCCCGGCTGACGGGGGGGCCAGATACGCAGTATTTT. The V call is TRBV6-2 or TRBV6-3, the J call TRBJ2-3; TRBD2 agrees at 8 bases. This CDR3 has 16 residues. CDR1 MNHEY and CDR2 SVGEGT come from the germline V gene. V trimming: 5 bases; J trimming: 4 bases; junction bases outside the gene matches: 11.

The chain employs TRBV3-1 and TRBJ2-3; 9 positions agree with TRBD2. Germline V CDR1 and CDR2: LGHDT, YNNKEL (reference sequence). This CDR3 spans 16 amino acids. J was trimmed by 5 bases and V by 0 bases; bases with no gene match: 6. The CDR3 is CASSQDLAGGQDTQYF. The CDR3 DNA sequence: TGTGCCAGCAGCCAAGACCTGGCGGGGGGGCAAGATACGCAGTATTTT.

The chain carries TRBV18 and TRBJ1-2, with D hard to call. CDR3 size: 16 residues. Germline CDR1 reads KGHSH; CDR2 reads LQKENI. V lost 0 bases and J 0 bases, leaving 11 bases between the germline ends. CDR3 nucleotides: TGTGCCAGCTCACCACCGGGCAGCTTCGCTAACTATGGCTACACCTTC. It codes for CASSPPGSFANYGYTF.

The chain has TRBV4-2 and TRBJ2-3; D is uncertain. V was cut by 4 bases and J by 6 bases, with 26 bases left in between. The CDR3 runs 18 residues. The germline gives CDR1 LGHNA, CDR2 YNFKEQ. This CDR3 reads CASSPSVPNLDTQDTQYF. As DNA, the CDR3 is TGTGCCAGCAGCCCTTCCGTTCCCAACCTCGATACCCAGGATACGCAGTATTTT.

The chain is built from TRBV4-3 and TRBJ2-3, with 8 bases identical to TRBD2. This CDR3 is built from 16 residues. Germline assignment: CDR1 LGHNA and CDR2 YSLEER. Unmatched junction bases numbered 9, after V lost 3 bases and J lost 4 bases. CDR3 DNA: TGCGCCAGCAGCCATTCTCCGGGACTAGGGCCAGATACGCAGTATTTT. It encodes CASSHSPGLGPDTQYF.

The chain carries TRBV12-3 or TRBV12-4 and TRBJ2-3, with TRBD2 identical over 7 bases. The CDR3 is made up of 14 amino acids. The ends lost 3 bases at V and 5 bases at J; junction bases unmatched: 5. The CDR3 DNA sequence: TGTGCCAGCAGTTTTGGGGGGGGGGGAGATACGCAGTATTTT. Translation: CASSFGGGGDTQYF.